This record covers a single TCR beta chain. The antigen remains undetermined. These data originate in a study of T cell responses to AZD1222 COVID-19 vaccine. Second doses at about 4 or about 12 weeks were pooled. Study results and limitations: Females outnumbered males among donors, who were mostly white British; clonal diversity was possibly underestimated. With dominance at 160-218 and 743-854, vaccine-associated CD4 TCRs spanned spike. Only after the peak T cell response were repertoires sampled.

Method: immunoSEQ multiplex PCR; TCRdb's copy keeps in-frame clones and lacks some. The table lists around 110,000 clones, almost 95% of them singletons, with roughly 1.5% in the top ten. Material: peripheral blood, obtained 28 days after the second AZD1222 dose. This receptor was identified in an adult who received the AZD1222 COVID-19 vaccine.

The chain's CDR3 is CASSLAGATTRYEQYF. Here the CDR3 DNA reads TGTGCCAGCAGCTTGGCAGGGGCTACCACCCGTTACGAGCAGTACTTC. The chain recombines TRBV28 with TRBJ2-7; TRBD1 might be the D (6 bases). Germline V gene data show CDR1 as MDHEN and CDR2 as SYDVKM. The germline V and J ends were trimmed by 6 bases and 4 bases, with 22 bases remaining between them. This CDR3 region has 16 residues.